This passage covers 17 T cell receptor beta chains from one sample sequenced in a study of Graves' ophthalmopathy and Graves' hyperthyroidism. The study amplified TCR beta CDR3 regions using RNA transcripts. The library came from an HTBI-primed first-round RT-PCR and a second-round multiplex PCR. TCRdb re-analysed the multiplex PCR reads in MiXCR, keeping a single row per CDR3 protein. The sample lists hundreds of thousands of distinct CDR3 sequences; around 50% were seen once. The source material was peripheral blood. The receptors were sampled from an adult man with Graves' ophthalmopathy.

This clonotype turned up a few times. V is TRBV3-1 and J is TRBJ2-7; D is ambiguous. The germline CDR1 and CDR2 sequences are LGHDT and YNNKEL (reference sequence). The CDR3 sequence is 12 residues long. Trimming stripped 6 bases from V and 5 bases from J, with 11 bases between. The CDR3 loop is CASSRIPHEQYF. The CDR3 DNA reads as TGTGCCAGCAGTCGCATCCCCCACGAGCAGTACTTC.

This rearrangement joins TRBV20-1 to TRBJ2-5; 11 bases are a match to TRBD1. V lost 6 bases, J lost 4 bases, and 7 bases stayed unmatched. The CDR3 spans 14 residues. In germline, CDR1 is DFQATT, CDR2 SNEGSKA (reference sequence). This CDR3 reads CSALGQGVLETQYF. The CDR3, as DNA: TGCAGTGCCCTGGGACAGGGGGTCTTAGAGACCCAGTACTTC.

The chain recombines TRBV4-2 with TRBJ1-4, with D maybe TRBD1 (5 bases). Between the trimmed V and J ends, which lost 4 bases and 6 bases, there was a span of 15 bases. The germline V gene encodes CDR1 LGHNA and CDR2 YNFKEQ. CDR3 length: 15 residues. The CDR3, as DNA: TGTGCCAGCAGCCCAGTGGGGGATAAGGATGAAAAACTGTTTTTT. This codes for CASSPVGDKDEKLFF.

This clonotype appeared a few times. The CDR3 is CASSLSWRRHRYGYTF. Here the CDR3 DNA reads TGTGCCAGCAGTTTATCTTGGAGACGGCATCGCTATGGCTACACCTTC. J is TRBJ1-2 and V is TRBV7-9; D remains ambiguous. The CDR3 loop spans 16 amino acids. Trimming took off 6 bases at V and 4 bases at J, with 21 bases between the two ends. Germline V gene lookup returns CDR1 SEHNR and CDR2 FQNEAQ (reference sequence).

The sample holds a few counts of this clonotype. V usage is TRBV10-3 and J usage is TRBJ2-7, with 9 bases fitting TRBD1. CDR1 and CDR2 from the germline V gene are ENHRY and SYGVKD. Losses at the gene ends were 6 bases for V and 4 bases for J; bases not matched to a gene: 7. The CDR3 extends over 14 amino acids. Here the CDR3 reads CAISPGTGSYEQYF. CDR3 DNA sequence: TGTGCCATCAGCCCGGGGACAGGGTCGTACGAGCAGTACTTC.

This clonotype was picked up one time. The V call is TRBV19, the J call TRBJ2-7; the match to TRBD1 covers 7 bases. Germline V gene data show CDR1 as LNHDA and CDR2 as SQIVND (reference sequence). The ends lost 0 bases at V and 4 bases at J; junction bases unmatched: 6. The CDR3 runs 15 residues. The CDR3 region has the DNA TGTGCCAGTAGTATAGATCAAGGGGGCGGTTACGAGCAGTACTTC. Translated, it gives CASSIDQGGGYEQYF. The variable domain in full, with the rest retrieved from reference TRBV19 and TRBJ2-7, is DGGITQSPKYLFRKEGQNVTLSCEQNLNHDAMYWYRQDPGQGLRLIYYSQIVNDFQKGDIAEGYSVSREKKESFPLTVTSAQKNPTAFYLCASSIDQGGGYEQYFGPGTRLTVT.

This chain uses TRBV20-1 with TRBJ1-1; 8 bases map to TRBD1. V trimming: 6 bases; J trimming: 4 bases; junction bases outside the gene matches: 7. The germline V gene encodes CDR1 DFQATT and CDR2 SNEGSKA (reference sequence). This CDR3 contains 13 residues. CDR3 coding DNA: TGCAGTGCCCCGGACAGGGTGAGCACTGAAGCTTTCTTT. It yields the protein CSAPDRVSTEAFF.

J is TRBJ1-1 and V is TRBV7-3; 7 bases fit TRBD1. Germline V lookup: CDR1 SGHTA, CDR2 FQGTGA. V was clipped by 6 bases and J by 6 bases; unmatched bases: 13. The CDR3 has 15 amino acids. For the CDR3, the DNA is TGTGCCAGCAGATTGGGGACAGAAGGGAGTGCTGAAGCTTTCTTT. Translation gives CASRLGTEGSAEAFF.

This chain connects TRBV5-6 to TRBJ2-7; weak D call: TRBD1 (6 bases). This CDR3 region has 14 residues. The ends were cut back, 2 bases at V and 3 bases at J, with 12 bases in the middle. The germline V gene encodes CDR1 SGHDT and CDR2 YYEEEE. CDR3 loop: CASSLEGHGYEQYF. The CDR3 DNA sequence: TGTGCCAGCAGCTTAGAGGGACACGGCTACGAGCAGTACTTC.

This clonotype has only a few counts. V is TRBV6-4 and J is TRBJ1-2; no clear D gene. The V end lost 0 bases, the J end lost 6 bases, and 8 bases lay between the germline ends. Germline CDR1 and CDR2: MRHNA and SNTAGT. There are 13 residues in the CDR3. CDR3 nucleotides: TGTGCCAGCAGTGACTCGAGGGCGGATGGCTACACCTTC. It codes for CASSDSRADGYTF.

This clonotype was picked up a small number of times. The V gene is TRBV7-3, the J gene TRBJ2-7; TRBD1 matches 8 bases. The germline gives CDR1 SGHTA, CDR2 FQGTGA. This CDR3 is built from 18 residues. V shed 5 bases and J 3 bases; nucleotides not matched to a gene: 18. In DNA form, the CDR3 reads TGTGCCAGCAGCACACCCAGGGACAGGCAATTCCCTGGCTACGAGCAGTACTTC. Amino acids: CASSTPRDRQFPGYEQYF.

The chain uses TRBV20-1 and TRBJ1-2; perhaps TRBD1 as D (5 bases). Germline lookup yields CDR1 DFQATT and CDR2 SNEGSKA (reference sequence). Trimming took 6 bases from V and 1 from J, leaving 12 bases between them. This CDR3 contains 13 residues. CDR3 protein: CSADGGGNYGYTF. The CDR3 bases are TGCAGTGCGGACGGGGGGGGTAACTATGGCTACACCTTC.

The J gene is TRBJ2-7, the V gene TRBV7-2; D gene ambiguous. V was pared by 3 bases and J by 7 bases, with 10 bases between. This CDR3 is 12 amino acids long. Germline CDR1 reads SGHTA; CDR2 reads FQGNSA. As DNA, the CDR3 is TGTGCCAGCAGCTTGTCCCACAATGAGCAGTACTTC. This encodes CASSLSHNEQYF.

V and J are TRBV10-1 and TRBJ2-7; maybe TRBD2 (6 bases). The CDR3 length is 15 residues. Germline CDR1 WNHNN, CDR2 SYGVQD (reference sequence). V was cut by 0 bases and J by 7 bases, with 16 bases left in between. CDR3 DNA: TGCGCCAGCAGTGAGTCGGCTAGCGTAGGCCATGAGCAGTACTTC. Protein product: CASSESASVGHEQYF.

The chain combines TRBV7-2 with TRBJ2-7; tentative D call: TRBD2 (7 bases). In germline, CDR1 is SGHTA, CDR2 FQGNSA. The CDR3 sequence is 14 residues long. V shed 0 bases and J shed 7 bases, with 13 bases lying between them. The CDR3 loop is CASSLAGGPEEQYF. The CDR3 DNA follows: TGTGCCAGCAGCTTAGCGGGGGGGCCAGAAGAGCAGTACTTC.

In its sample, this clonotype was seen a few times. The genes are TRBV4-1 and TRBJ1-2; 8 bases align to TRBD1. The germline V gene has CDR1 MGHRA and CDR2 YSYEKL. Losses at the gene ends were 1 base for V and 4 bases for J; bases not matched to a gene: 5. This CDR3 has 15 residues. CDR3 loop: CASSQARGQAYGYTF. The CDR3 DNA reads TGCGCCAGCAGCCAAGCCCGGGGACAGGCCTATGGCTACACCTTC.

This clonotype was observed a handful of times. The chain recombines TRBV19 with TRBJ1-6; D unresolved. This CDR3 contains 12 residues. Trimming removed 7 bases at V and 8 bases at J, with 9 bases between. CDR1 is LNHDA, CDR2 SQIVND, per germline (reference sequence). The CDR3 nucleotides read TGTGCCAGTATTCCCAGAGATTCACCCCTCCACTTT. Amino acid sequence: CASIPRDSPLHF.